This section outlines one T cell receptor beta chain sequence together with its context. The data belong to a study of blood T cell repertoires in COVID-19. Clones were sequenced by immunoSEQ multiplex PCR, and TCRdb holds only the in-frame ones, with some missing. The sample includes a few hundred thousand clones, approximately 85% seen only once; the top ten take about 9.8%. The V and J ends lost 5 bases and 6 bases, in that order; junction bases with no gene match: 8. The germline CDR1 and CDR2 sequences are SEHNR and FQNEAQ (reference sequence). The CDR3 covers 15 residues. The gene calls are TRBV7-9 and TRBJ1-4; 8 nucleotides agree with TRBD1. The clonotype originates from a man between 18 and 35 years old with active or convalescent COVID-19. The sequenced material came from peripheral blood. CDR3: CASSPRQGPDEKLFF. The CDR3 nucleotides read TGTGCCAGCAGCCCTCGACAGGGGCCGGATGAAAAACTGTTTTTT.